This TCR beta chain was sequenced in a study of blood T cell repertoires in COVID-19. The CDR3 spans 15 residues. The V segment lost 2 bases and the J segment 3 bases; nucleotides outside the gene matches: 6. Germline V lookup: CDR1 MDHEN, CDR2 SYDVKM. This clone occurred a few times. In the original processing: From reference gene primer amplification, estimates of nucleated cell counts were derived. Some clones are missing from TCRdb's copy, which holds only in-frame ones; the method was immunoSEQ multiplex PCR. That table supplies the V and J calls and clone size; D and trimming were determined from the DNA. The data contain some 180,000 clones, approximately 80% of them singletons.

The TCR comes from a man in his sixties with acute or convalescent COVID-19. This rearrangement joins TRBV28 to TRBJ1-2; 7 nucleotides agree with TRBD1. The sequencing sample was made of peripheral blood. This chain's CDR3 is CASSLDDRAYYGYTF. CDR3 in DNA: TGTGCCAGCAGTTTAGATGACAGGGCGTACTATGGCTACACCTTC.